This TCR beta chain was documented in a study of CD8 T cells in ankylosing spondylitis. This clonotype has just a few counts. Its target is not known. In germline, CDR1 is LNHNV, CDR2 YYDKDF (reference sequence). V trimming: 4 bases; J trimming: 4 bases; junction bases outside the gene matches: 5. This CDR3 has 15 residues. Study-wide findings and caveats: Clones linked to disease were reported to show significant enrichment in matched ankylosing spondylitis synovial fluid.

Quantitative 5'-RACE with molecular barcodes was used to make the TCR beta libraries. From the 5' RACE reads, TCRdb called clonotypes with MiXCR, one entry per CDR3 protein. The profile shows nearly 350,000 distinct CDR3 sequences, roughly 14% of them singletons. Specimen: blood, either unsorted or a sorted T cell fraction (not recorded which). This clonotype was sampled from a male donor with ankylosing spondylitis or in good health (not recorded which). V gene TRBV15 combines with J gene TRBJ2-1, with 9 bases that match TRBD2. DNA of the CDR3: TGTGCCACCAGCATTCTAGCGGGGCCATACAATGAGCAGTTCTTC. This codes for CATSILAGPYNEQFF. Looking up the rest from reference TRBV15 and TRBJ2-1 gives the full variable domain: DAMVIQNPRYQVTQFGKPVTLSCSQTLNHNVMYWYQQKSSQAPKLLFHYYDKDFNNEADTPDNFQSRRPNTSFCFLDIRSPGLGDTAMYLCATSILAGPYNEQFFGPGTRLTVL.